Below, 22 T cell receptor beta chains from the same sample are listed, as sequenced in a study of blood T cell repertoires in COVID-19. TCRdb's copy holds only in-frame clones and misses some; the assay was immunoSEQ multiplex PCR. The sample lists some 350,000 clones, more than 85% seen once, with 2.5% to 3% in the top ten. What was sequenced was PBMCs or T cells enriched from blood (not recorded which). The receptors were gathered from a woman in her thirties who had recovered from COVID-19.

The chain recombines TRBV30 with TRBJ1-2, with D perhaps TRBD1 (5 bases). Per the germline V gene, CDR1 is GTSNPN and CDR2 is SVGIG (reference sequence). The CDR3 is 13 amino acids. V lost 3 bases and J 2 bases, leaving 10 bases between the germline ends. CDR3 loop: CAWSAGQNYGYTF. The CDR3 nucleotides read TGTGCCTGGAGCGCCGGACAAAACTATGGCTACACCTTC.

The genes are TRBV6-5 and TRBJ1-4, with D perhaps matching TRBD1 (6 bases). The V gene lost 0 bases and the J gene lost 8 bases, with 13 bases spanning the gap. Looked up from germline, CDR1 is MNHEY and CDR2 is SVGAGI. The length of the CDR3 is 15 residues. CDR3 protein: CASSYSIGGEEKLFF. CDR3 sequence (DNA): TGTGCCAGCAGTTACTCGATAGGGGGGGAAGAAAAACTGTTTTTT.

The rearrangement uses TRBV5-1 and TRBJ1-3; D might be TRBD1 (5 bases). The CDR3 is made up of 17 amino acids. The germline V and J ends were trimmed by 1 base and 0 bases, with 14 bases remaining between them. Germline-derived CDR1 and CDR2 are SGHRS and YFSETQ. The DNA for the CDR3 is TGCGCCAGCAGCTTGACCCCGACAGCCCCCTCTGGAAACACCATATATTTT. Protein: CASSLTPTAPSGNTIYF.

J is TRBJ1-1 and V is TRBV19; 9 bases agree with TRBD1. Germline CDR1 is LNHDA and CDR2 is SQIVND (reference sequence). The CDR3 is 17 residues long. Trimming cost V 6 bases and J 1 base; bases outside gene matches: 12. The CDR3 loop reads CASSQPGQGWGNTEAFF. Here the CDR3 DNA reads TGTGCCAGTAGCCAACCGGGACAGGGCTGGGGGAACACTGAAGCTTTCTTT.

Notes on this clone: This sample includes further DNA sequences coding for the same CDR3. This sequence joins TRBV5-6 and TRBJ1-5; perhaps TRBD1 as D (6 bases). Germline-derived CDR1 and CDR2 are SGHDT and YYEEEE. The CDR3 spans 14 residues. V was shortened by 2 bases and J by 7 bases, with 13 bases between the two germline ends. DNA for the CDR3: TGTGCCAGCAGCTTAGGGGGGGTCGGGCAGCCCCAGCATTTT. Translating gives CASSLGGVGQPQHF.

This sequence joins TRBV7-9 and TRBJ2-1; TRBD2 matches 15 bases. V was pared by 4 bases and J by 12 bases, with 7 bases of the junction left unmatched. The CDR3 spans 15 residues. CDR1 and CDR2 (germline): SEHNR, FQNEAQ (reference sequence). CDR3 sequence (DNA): TGTGCCAGCAGCTCACCGGGACTAGCGGGGGGTGGGCAGTTCTTC. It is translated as CASSSPGLAGGGQFF.

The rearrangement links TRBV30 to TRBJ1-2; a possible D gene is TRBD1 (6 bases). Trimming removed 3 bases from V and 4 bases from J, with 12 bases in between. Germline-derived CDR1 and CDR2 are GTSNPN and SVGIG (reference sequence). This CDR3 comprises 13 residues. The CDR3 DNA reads TGTGCCTGGAGAATCAACAGGGTCTATGGCTACACCTTC. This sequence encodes CAWRINRVYGYTF.

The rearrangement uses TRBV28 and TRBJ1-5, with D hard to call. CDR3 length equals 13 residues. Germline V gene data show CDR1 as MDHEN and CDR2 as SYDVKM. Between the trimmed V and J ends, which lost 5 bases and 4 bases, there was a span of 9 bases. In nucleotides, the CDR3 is TGTGCCAGCAGTAGAGGAATAAATCAGCCCCAGCATTTT. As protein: CASSRGINQPQHF.

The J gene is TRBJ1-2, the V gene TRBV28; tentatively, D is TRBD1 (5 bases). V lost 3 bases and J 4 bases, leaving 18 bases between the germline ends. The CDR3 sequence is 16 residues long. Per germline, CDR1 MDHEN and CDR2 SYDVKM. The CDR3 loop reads CASSFRALGGTYGYTF. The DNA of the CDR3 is TGTGCCAGCAGTTTCCGAGCTCTGGGGGGGACCTATGGCTACACCTTC.

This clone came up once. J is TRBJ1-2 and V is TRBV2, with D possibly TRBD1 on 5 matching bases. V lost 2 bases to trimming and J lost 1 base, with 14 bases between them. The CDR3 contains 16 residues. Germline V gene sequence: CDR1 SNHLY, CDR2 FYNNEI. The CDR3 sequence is CASSEMVTGVNYGYTF. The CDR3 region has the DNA TGTGCCAGCAGTGAAATGGTAACAGGCGTTAACTATGGCTACACCTTC.

The CDR3 region has the DNA TGCGCCAGCAGCGAAGTGGCCGGGGCCAACGTCCTGACTTTC. Protein product: CASSEVAGANVLTF. This chain uses TRBV5-1 with TRBJ2-6, with D unresolved. Germline V lookup: CDR1 SGHRS, CDR2 YFSETQ. V lost 4 bases and J lost 4, with 9 bases in between. This CDR3 is 14 amino acids long. The full variable domain, completed using reference TRBV5-1 and TRBJ2-6, is KAGVTQTPRYLIKTRGQQVTLSCSPISGHRSVSWYQQTPGQGLQFLFEYFSETQRNKGNFPGRFSGRQFSNSRSEMNVSTLELGDSALYLCASSEVAGANVLTFGAGSRLTVL.

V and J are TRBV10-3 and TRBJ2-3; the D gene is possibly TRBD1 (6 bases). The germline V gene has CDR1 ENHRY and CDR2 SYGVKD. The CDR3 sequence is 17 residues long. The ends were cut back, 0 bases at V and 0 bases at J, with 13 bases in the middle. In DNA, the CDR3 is TGTGCCATCAGTGAGTCGCAGGGGACCGGTAGCACAGATACGCAGTATTTT. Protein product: CAISESQGTGSTDTQYF.

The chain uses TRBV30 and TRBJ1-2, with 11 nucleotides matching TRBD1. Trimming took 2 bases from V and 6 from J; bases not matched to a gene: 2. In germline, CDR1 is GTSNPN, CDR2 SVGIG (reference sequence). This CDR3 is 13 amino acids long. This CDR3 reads CAWSLGQGDGYTF. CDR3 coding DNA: TGTGCCTGGAGTCTGGGACAGGGGGATGGCTACACCTTC.

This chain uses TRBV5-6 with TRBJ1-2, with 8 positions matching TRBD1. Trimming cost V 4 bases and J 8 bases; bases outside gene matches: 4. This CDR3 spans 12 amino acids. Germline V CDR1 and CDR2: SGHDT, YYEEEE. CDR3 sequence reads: CASSTQGVGYTF. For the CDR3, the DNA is TGTGCCAGCAGCACACAGGGGGTAGGCTACACCTTC.

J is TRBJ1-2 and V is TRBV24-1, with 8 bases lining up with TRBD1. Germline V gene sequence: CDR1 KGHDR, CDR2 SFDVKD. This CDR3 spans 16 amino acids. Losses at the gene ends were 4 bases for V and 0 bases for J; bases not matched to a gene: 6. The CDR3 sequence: CATSETGTGANYGYTF. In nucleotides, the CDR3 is TGTGCCACCAGTGAGACCGGGACAGGAGCTAACTATGGCTACACCTTC.

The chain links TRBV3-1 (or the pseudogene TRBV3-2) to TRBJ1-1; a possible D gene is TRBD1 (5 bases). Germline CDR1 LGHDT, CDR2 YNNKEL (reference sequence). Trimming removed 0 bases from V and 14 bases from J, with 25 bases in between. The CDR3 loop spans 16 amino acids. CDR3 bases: TGTGCCAGCAGCCAAGAGGGTTCTGGCAGGGCCTTGGGGTTGTTCTTT. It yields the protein CASSQEGSGRALGLFF.

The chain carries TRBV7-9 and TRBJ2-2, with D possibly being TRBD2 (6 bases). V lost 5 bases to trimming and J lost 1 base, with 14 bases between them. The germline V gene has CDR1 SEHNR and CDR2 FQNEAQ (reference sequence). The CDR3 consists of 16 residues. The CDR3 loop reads CASSLKGTLNTGELFF. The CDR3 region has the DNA TGTGCCAGCAGCCTAAAAGGGACTTTGAACACCGGGGAGCTGTTTTTT.

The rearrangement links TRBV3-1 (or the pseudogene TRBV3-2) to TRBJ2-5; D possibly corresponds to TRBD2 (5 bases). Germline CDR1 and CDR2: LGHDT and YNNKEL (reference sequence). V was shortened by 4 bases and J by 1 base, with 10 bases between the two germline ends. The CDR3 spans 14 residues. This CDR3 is CASSLLEAQETQYF. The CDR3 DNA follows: TGTGCCAGCAGCCTACTGGAGGCCCAAGAGACCCAGTACTTC.

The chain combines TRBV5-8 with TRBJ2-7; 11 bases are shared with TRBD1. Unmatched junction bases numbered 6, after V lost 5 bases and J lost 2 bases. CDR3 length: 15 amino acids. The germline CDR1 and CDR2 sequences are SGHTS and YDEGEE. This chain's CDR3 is CASRLWGQGAYEQYF. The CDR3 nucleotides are TGTGCCAGCAGACTATGGGGACAGGGGGCCTACGAGCAGTACTTC.

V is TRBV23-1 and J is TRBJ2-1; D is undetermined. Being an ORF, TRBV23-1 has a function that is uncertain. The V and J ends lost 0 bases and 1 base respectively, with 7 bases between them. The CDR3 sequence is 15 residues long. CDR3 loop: CASSQSSSSYNEQFF. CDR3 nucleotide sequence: TGCGCCAGCAGTCAATCTTCCAGTTCCTACAATGAGCAGTTCTTC.

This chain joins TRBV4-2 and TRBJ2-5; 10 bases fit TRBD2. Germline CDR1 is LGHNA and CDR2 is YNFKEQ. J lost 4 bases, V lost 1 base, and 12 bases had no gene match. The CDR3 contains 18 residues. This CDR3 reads CASSQAQGLANGRETQYF. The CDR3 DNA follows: TGTGCCAGCAGCCAAGCCCAGGGACTAGCGAACGGAAGAGAGACCCAGTACTTC.

CDR3 coding DNA: TGTGCCAGCAGCTTCGACAGGCCCTCCTATAATTCACCCCTCCACTTT. Protein product: CASSFDRPSYNSPLHF. The chain recombines TRBV5-5 with TRBJ1-6; D is possibly TRBD1 (6 bases). CDR3 length equals 16 residues. Germline-derived CDR1 and CDR2 are SGHKS and YYEKEE (reference sequence). Trimming pared 2 bases from V and 0 bases from J, leaving 9 bases between. The full variable domain, with the rest looked up from reference TRBV5-5 and TRBJ1-6, is DAGVTQSPTHLIKTRGQQVTLRCSPISGHKSVSWYQQVLGQGPQFIFQYYEKEERGRGNFPDRFSARQFPNYSSELNVNALLLGDSALYLCASSFDRPSYNSPLHFGNGTRLTVT.